Following are 11 T cell receptor beta chains from one sample sequenced in a study of blood T cell repertoires in COVID-19. Method: immunoSEQ multiplex PCR; TCRdb's copy keeps in-frame clones and lacks some. The data contain some 500,000 clones, roughly 90% of them singletons. Specimen: PBMCs or T cells enriched from blood (not recorded which). The receptor source for this set is a woman aged 40 to 50 who had recovered from COVID-19.

This chain joins TRBV30 and TRBJ2-7, with D tentatively TRBD1 (6 bases). The CDR3 totals 14 residues. Germline values: CDR1 GTSNPN, CDR2 SVGIG (reference sequence). V shed 1 base and J shed 5 bases, with 15 bases lying between them. In DNA form, the CDR3 reads TGTGCCTGGAGTGCAGGGGCAGGGCGCAACGAGCAGTACTTC. It yields the protein CAWSAGAGRNEQYF.

The chain recombines TRBV10-3 with TRBJ1-5; maybe TRBD1 (5 bases). Germline CDR1 reads ENHRY; CDR2 reads SYGVKD. Trimming took 4 bases from V and 10 from J, leaving 14 bases between them. The CDR3 is 13 amino acids. In nucleotides, the CDR3 is TGTGCCATCAGTGGGATGACAGACCAACCCCAGCATTTT. This encodes CAISGMTDQPQHF.

This chain joins TRBV15 and TRBJ1-3; perhaps TRBD1 as D (5 bases). Germline V gene sequence: CDR1 LNHNV, CDR2 YYDKDF (reference sequence). The CDR3 covers 17 residues. Trimming took off 3 bases at V and 0 bases at J, with 15 bases between the two ends. Here the CDR3 DNA reads TGTGCCACCAGCAGGAATGAAGGGGTTCGCTCTGGAAACACCATATATTTT. The encoded protein is CATSRNEGVRSGNTIYF.

This chain links TRBV19 with TRBJ2-7; D is ambiguous. Per the germline V gene, CDR1 is LNHDA and CDR2 is SQIVND (reference sequence). The CDR3 runs 13 residues. Trimming left V 0 bases short and J 9 bases short, with 12 bases between. The CDR3 sequence: CASSIDLEALQYF. CDR3 coding DNA: TGTGCCAGTAGTATAGATCTAGAGGCTTTGCAGTACTTC.

The rearrangement joins TRBV5-1 to TRBJ2-1; 8 bases align to TRBD2. CDR1 and CDR2 from the germline V gene are SGHRS and YFSETQ. The length of the CDR3 is 15 residues. With V trimmed by 0 bases and J by 6 bases, 5 bases remained unmatched. CDR3 residues: CASSLEAGDSNEQFF. In nucleotides, the CDR3 is TGCGCCAGCAGCTTGGAAGCGGGAGATTCCAATGAGCAGTTCTTC. Filled out from reference TRBV5-1 and TRBJ2-1, the complete variable domain reads KAGVTQTPRYLIKTRGQQVTLSCSPISGHRSVSWYQQTPGQGLQFLFEYFSETQRNKGNFPGRFSGRQFSNSRSEMNVSTLELGDSALYLCASSLEAGDSNEQFFGPGTRLTVL.

This sequence joins TRBV29-1 and TRBJ2-3, with 8 positions matching TRBD1. Germline V gene data show CDR1 as SQVTM and CDR2 as ANQGSEA. V shed 6 bases, J shed 7 bases, and the junction held 15 bases outside the gene matches. The CDR3 has 15 amino acids. CDR3 coding DNA: TGCAGCGTGGGTAATGACAGGGGCCTCTTCCATACGCAGTATTTT. This codes for CSVGNDRGLFHTQYF.

The rearrangement uses TRBV19 and TRBJ2-7; 13 positions agree with TRBD2. The J segment lost 2 bases and the V segment lost 1 base, leaving 2 bases of the junction unmatched. The V gene's germline CDR1 is LNHDA and CDR2 SQIVND (reference sequence). CDR3 size: 16 residues. CDR3 sequence reads: CASSIGTSGRTYEQYF. CDR3 in DNA: TGTGCCAGTAGTATAGGGACTAGCGGGAGAACCTACGAGCAGTACTTC.

The chain employs TRBV10-3 and TRBJ2-3; 7 bases agree with TRBD2. V lost 6 bases and J lost 2; bases outside the gene matches: 11. This CDR3 is built from 16 residues. Germline CDR1 reads ENHRY; CDR2 reads SYGVKD. The CDR3 sequence: CAIRDGGGRLTDTQYF. The CDR3 region has the DNA TGTGCCATCAGGGATGGGGGAGGGCGACTCACAGATACGCAGTATTTT.

The chain carries TRBV2 and TRBJ1-2; D is perhaps TRBD1 (6 bases). Germline V gene data show CDR1 as SNHLY and CDR2 as FYNNEI. This CDR3 spans 13 amino acids. V was cut by 5 bases and J by 0 bases, with 7 bases left in between. CDR3 DNA: TGTGCCAGCAGTACAGGGACTAACTATGGCTACACCTTC. As protein: CASSTGTNYGYTF.

V usage is TRBV18 and J usage is TRBJ1-1, with unresolved D. Germline lookup yields CDR1 KGHSH and CDR2 LQKENI. The CDR3 extends over 14 amino acids. Trimming shortened V by 5 bases and J by 1 base, and 11 bases separated the two germline ends. The CDR3 coding sequence is TGTGCCAGCTCAGTGAGCCCTGGGAACACTGAAGCTTTCTTT. Encoded protein: CASSVSPGNTEAFF.

This clone was seen a few times. The V gene is TRBV24-1, the J gene TRBJ1-6, with TRBD1 as a possible D gene (5 bases). Deletions cut 4 bases from V and 3 bases from J, with 6 bases between. The CDR3 contains 14 residues. Germline CDR1 is KGHDR and CDR2 is SFDVKD. CDR3 bases: TGTGCCACCAGTGACGGGGGCTATAATTCACCCCTCCACTTT. This gives the protein CATSDGGYNSPLHF.